This TCR beta chain came from a study of regulatory T cells in long-lasting Graves disease. Per germline, CDR1 MNHGY and CDR2 SVAAGI. Trimming took off 3 bases at V and 0 bases at J, with 5 bases between the two ends. The CDR3 covers 13 residues. This clonotype was seen repeatedly, ten times or more. Time point specified: newly diagnosed GD, antithyroid drugs for less than 3 months. Researchers made the TCR library from RNA that was extracted from PBMCs. Building the TCR beta libraries relied on iRepertoire HTBI primers, and CDR3 regions underwent Arm-PCR. TCRdb redid the calling of the multiplex PCR reads with MiXCR, one entry per CDR3 protein. The sample includes under 250,000 distinct CDR3 sequences, 20% to 25% of them seen just once.

V is TRBV6-9 and J is TRBJ1-2; D uncertain. The sequence came from a female donor with Graves disease. The sample here was peripheral blood mononuclear cells (PBMCs), taken at new diagnosis, from a patient treated with antithyroid drugs. CDR3 sequence: CASSYPSNYGYTF. The CDR3 DNA reads TGTGCCAGCAGTTACCCATCTAACTATGGCTACACCTTC.